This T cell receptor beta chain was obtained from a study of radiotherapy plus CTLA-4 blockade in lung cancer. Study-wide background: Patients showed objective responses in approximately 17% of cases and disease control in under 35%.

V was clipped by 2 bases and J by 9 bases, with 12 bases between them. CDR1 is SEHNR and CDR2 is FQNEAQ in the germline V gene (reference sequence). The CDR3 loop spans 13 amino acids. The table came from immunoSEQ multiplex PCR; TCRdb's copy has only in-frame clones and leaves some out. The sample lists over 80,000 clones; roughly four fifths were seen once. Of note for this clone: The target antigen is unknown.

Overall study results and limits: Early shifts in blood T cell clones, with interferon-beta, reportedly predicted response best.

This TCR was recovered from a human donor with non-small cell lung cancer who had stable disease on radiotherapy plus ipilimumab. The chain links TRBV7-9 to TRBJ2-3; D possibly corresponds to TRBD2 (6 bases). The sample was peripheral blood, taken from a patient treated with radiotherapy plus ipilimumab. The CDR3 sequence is CASSLSGAGTQYF. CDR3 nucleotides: TGTGCCAGCAGCTTATCCGGGGCGGGGACGCAGTATTTT.